Below, 21 T cell receptor beta chains from the same sample are listed, as sequenced in a study of T cell repertoires in urothelial bladder cancer. Generated by immunoSEQ multiplex PCR, the TCRdb table keeps only in-frame clones and is missing some. The profile covers 10,000 to 13,000 clones, with 68% appearing a single time and approximately 7% taken by the ten largest. What was sequenced was tumor-infiltrating cells from bladder cancer. The origin of the receptors is a human donor with a benign inflammatory bladder lesion.

The gene calls are TRBV29-1 and TRBJ2-1; weak D call: TRBD2 (5 bases). Germline CDR1 is SQVTM and CDR2 is ANQGSEA. V was trimmed by 6 bases and J by 2 bases, leaving 8 bases between them. The CDR3 is 12 amino acids. The CDR3 DNA sequence: TGCAGCGTCGGGGAACCCTACAATGAGCAGTTCTTC. The encoded protein is CSVGEPYNEQFF.

The chain couples TRBV18 to TRBJ2-1, with a tentative D call TRBD2 (6 bases). This CDR3 has 13 amino acids. Germline CDR1 KGHSH, CDR2 LQKENI. V gave up 1 base and J gave up 5 bases, with 6 bases separating them. The CDR3, as DNA: TGTGCCAGCTCACCACGGAGGGACAATGAGCAGTTCTTC. The encoded protein is CASSPRRDNEQFF.

The CDR3 bases are TGTGCCAGCAGCACGACAGGGTTTGGGACCAATGAGCAGTTCTTC. Residues: CASSTTGFGTNEQFF. The V and J genes are TRBV6-5 and TRBJ2-1; 7 nucleotides agree with TRBD1. The CDR3 is 15 residues long. CDR1 MNHEY and CDR2 SVGAGI come from the germline V gene. The trim removed 6 bases at V and 6 bases at J, leaving 11 bases unmatched.

The chain links TRBV30 to TRBJ1-6, with 7 positions matching TRBD1. Germline V gene data show CDR1 as GTSNPN and CDR2 as SVGIG (reference sequence). The V gene end was trimmed by 3 bases and the J gene end by 0 bases; junction bases not matched to a gene: 2. The CDR3 loop spans 15 amino acids. CDR3 in DNA: TGTGCCTGGAGCACAGGGGTCTCCTATAATTCACCCCTCCACTTT. It translates to CAWSTGVSYNSPLHF. Variable domain in full (rest from reference TRBV30 and TRBJ1-6): SQTIHQWPATLVQPVGSPLSLECTVEGTSNPNLYWYRQAAGRGLQLLFYSVGIGQISSEVPQNLSASRPQDRQFILSSKKLLLSDSGFYLCAWSTGVSYNSPLHFGNGTRLTVT.

The chain carries TRBV7-9 and TRBJ2-7; D is perhaps TRBD1 or TRBD2 (5 bases each). Per germline, CDR1 SEHNR and CDR2 FQNEAQ (reference sequence). V shed 5 bases and J shed 7 bases, with 18 bases lying between them. The CDR3 has 14 amino acids. CDR3 region: CASSPMGVKQEQYF. In nucleotides, the CDR3 is TGTGCCAGCAGCCCGATGGGGGTGAAACAGGAGCAGTACTTC.

Turning to this clone: Other DNA sequences in this sample translate to the same CDR3. The chain is built from TRBV27 and TRBJ2-2, with D perhaps matching TRBD2 (6 bases). Germline V CDR1 and CDR2: MNHEY, SMNVEV (reference sequence). The CDR3 contains 11 residues. The germline V and J ends were trimmed by 7 bases and 7 bases, with 7 bases remaining between them. The CDR3 DNA follows: TGTGCCAGCACCGGGGGCGGGGAGCTGTTTTTT. The encoded protein is CASTGGGELFF.

This chain links TRBV11-2 with TRBJ1-2; D possibly corresponds to TRBD1 (5 bases). The V gene lost 5 bases and the J gene lost 3 bases, with 10 bases spanning the gap. The germline gives CDR1 SGHAT, CDR2 FQNNGV. CDR3 length: 13 residues. CDR3 protein: CASSPTGYYGYTF. The DNA of the CDR3 is TGTGCCAGCAGCCCCACAGGATACTATGGCTACACCTTC.

The chain carries TRBV4-1 and TRBJ1-4; 8 bases are a match to TRBD1. From germline, CDR1 is MGHRA and CDR2 YSYEKL. V shed 4 bases and J 6 bases; nucleotides not matched to a gene: 10. This CDR3 contains 16 residues. The CDR3 DNA reads TGCGCCAGCAGCCCCGTTAGTGCAGGGGGCCATGAAAAACTGTTTTTT. Its translation: CASSPVSAGGHEKLFF.

This clone was recorded a few times. This sequence joins TRBV19 and TRBJ1-1; TRBD1 might be the D (5 bases). This CDR3 has 13 amino acids. Per germline, CDR1 LNHDA and CDR2 SQIVND (reference sequence). V lost 5 bases and J 4 bases, leaving 11 bases between the germline ends. In DNA, the CDR3 is TGTGCCAGTAGTGACGACAGAATCACTGAAGCTTTCTTT. This translates into CASSDDRITEAFF.

V and J are TRBV15 and TRBJ2-7; 7 bases are shared with TRBD1. The V gene's germline CDR1 is LNHNV and CDR2 YYDKDF (reference sequence). Germline trimming cut 0 bases from V and 4 bases from J; bases unmatched to any gene: 6. CDR3 size: 15 residues. CDR3 region: CATSREAQGWYEQYF. As DNA, the CDR3 is TGTGCCACCAGCAGAGAAGCACAGGGGTGGTACGAGCAGTACTTC.

The chain combines TRBV7-3 with TRBJ2-1, with D perhaps TRBD2 (6 bases). V gave up 5 bases and J gave up 2 bases, with 16 bases separating them. This CDR3 has 16 residues. CDR1 is SGHTA and CDR2 is FQGTGA in the germline V gene. The CDR3: CASSPYGGSTYNEQFF. The CDR3 region has the DNA TGTGCCAGCAGCCCTTACGGGGGATCGACCTACAATGAGCAGTTCTTC.

CDR3: CASSRGGWGQPQHF. The CDR3 nucleotides are TGTGCCAGTAGTCGGGGGGGGTGGGGACAGCCCCAGCATTTT. The V and J genes are TRBV19 and TRBJ1-5; a weak D match, TRBD1 (5 bases). The V end was cut by 5 bases, the J end by 7 bases, with 15 bases between. In germline, CDR1 is LNHDA, CDR2 SQIVND (reference sequence). The CDR3 has 14 amino acids.

The chain combines TRBV7-9 with TRBJ2-1; 8 bases fit TRBD2. This CDR3 spans 17 amino acids. Germline V lookup: CDR1 SEHNR, CDR2 FQNEAQ (reference sequence). V gave up 3 bases and J gave up 5 bases; unmatched junction bases: 12. CDR3 sequence: CASSLLPGRGPDNEQFF. For the CDR3, the DNA is TGTGCCAGCAGCTTGCTCCCCGGGAGGGGTCCGGACAATGAGCAGTTCTTC.

The V gene is TRBV4-2, the J gene TRBJ2-7, with D perhaps matching TRBD2 (6 bases). V was pared by 1 base and J by 5 bases, with 12 bases between. This CDR3 is 14 amino acids long. Germline V gene data show CDR1 as LGHNA and CDR2 as YNFKEQ. The CDR3 here is CASSQGDSWDEQYF. The CDR3 DNA reads TGTGCCAGCAGCCAAGGGGACTCTTGGGACGAGCAGTACTTC.

V and J are TRBV6-6 and TRBJ1-6, with TRBD1 matching 9 bases. The CDR3 has 14 residues. The V segment lost 7 bases and the J segment 14 bases; nucleotides outside the gene matches: 12. Germline V gene lookup returns CDR1 MNHNY and CDR2 SVGAGI (reference sequence). The CDR3 region has the DNA TGTGCCAGCATTTCAGGACAGGGGAGGTTTTCCCTCCACTTT. It specifies CASISGQGRFSLHF.

V is TRBV7-8 and J is TRBJ2-3; D unclear. This CDR3 has 15 amino acids. The germline V and J ends were trimmed by 3 bases and 2 bases, with 12 bases remaining between them. Germline values: CDR1 SGHVS, CDR2 FQNEAQ. Written as DNA, the CDR3 is TGTGCCAGCAGCTTCAATGACCTTACCACAGATACGCAGTATTTT. Its protein is CASSFNDLTTDTQYF.

This rearrangement joins TRBV6-5 to TRBJ2-7, with D uncertain. Germline V gene sequence: CDR1 MNHEY, CDR2 SVGAGI. The V and J ends lost 7 bases and 2 bases respectively, with 9 bases between them. The CDR3 consists of 12 residues. The DNA of the CDR3 is TGTGCCAGCATAGCCACGACCTACGAGCAGTACTTC. Protein sequence: CASIATTYEQYF.

The chain couples TRBV5-4 to TRBJ2-2, with D uncertain. V was pared by 4 bases and J by 5 bases, with 15 bases between. The CDR3 is 15 amino acids. CDR1 and CDR2 (germline): SGHNT, YYREEE (reference sequence). The CDR3 loop is CASSQDERRTGELFF. The CDR3 coding sequence is TGTGCCAGCAGCCAAGATGAGAGGAGAACCGGGGAGCTGTTTTTT. Filled out from reference TRBV5-4 and TRBJ2-2, the complete variable domain reads ETGVTQSPTHLIKTRGQQVTLRCSSQSGHNTVSWYQQALGQGPQFIFQYYREEENGRGNFPPRFSGLQFPNYSSELNVNALELDDSALYLCASSQDERRTGELFFGEGSRLTVL.

The chain couples TRBV2 to TRBJ2-7, with D unclear. The V and J ends lost 4 bases and 0 bases respectively, with 10 bases between them. Germline V gene sequence: CDR1 SNHLY, CDR2 FYNNEI. The CDR3 extends over 14 amino acids. The chain's CDR3 is CASSVSRSSYEQYF. In DNA form, the CDR3 reads TGTGCCAGCAGTGTCTCCCGAAGCTCCTACGAGCAGTACTTC.

The rearrangement links TRBV6-1 to TRBJ2-5; 9 nucleotides agree with TRBD2. This CDR3 spans 16 amino acids. J gave up 1 base and V 4 bases, and 7 bases lay outside the gene matches. The germline V gene encodes CDR1 MNHNS and CDR2 SASEGT. The CDR3 sequence is CASSGSSGELQETQYF. In nucleotides, the CDR3 is TGTGCCAGCAGTGGATCTAGCGGGGAGCTCCAAGAGACCCAGTACTTC.

V and J are TRBV5-1 and TRBJ2-7, with D possibly being TRBD1 or TRBD2 (5 bases each). Germline V CDR1 and CDR2: SGHRS, YFSETQ. The V end was cut by 4 bases, the J end by 2 bases, with 13 bases between. The length of the CDR3 is 14 residues. The CDR3 here is CASSTRDGTYEQYF. The CDR3 coding sequence is TGCGCCAGCAGCACCCGGGACGGTACCTACGAGCAGTACTTC.